These 20 T cell receptor beta chains share one sample of origin, sequenced in a study of T cells in Graves' hyperthyroidism and ophthalmopathy. TCR beta CDR3 sequences were amplified from RNA transcripts. Researchers ran a first-round RT-PCR on the TCR CDR3 using the HTBI primer set. TCRdb reprocessed the multiplex PCR reads with MiXCR, giving one entry per CDR3 protein. The repertoire holds over 400,000 distinct CDR3 sequences, with around a fifth as singletons. The sequenced material came from blood. The receptor set was obtained from a woman aged 70-85 years with Graves' ophthalmopathy.

There are many counts of this clonotype. The J gene is TRBJ1-6, the V gene TRBV12-3 or TRBV12-4, with a weak D call TRBD1 (5 bases). Trimming removed 6 bases from V and 9 bases from J, with 12 bases in between. The CDR3 runs 13 residues. CDR3: CASRSRGSSPLHF. The DNA of the CDR3 is TGTGCCAGCAGATCGCGGGGGTCTTCACCCCTCCACTTT.

This clonotype came up a few times. The chain has TRBV19 and TRBJ1-5; 10 positions match TRBD1. The CDR3 spans 17 residues. In germline, CDR1 is LNHDA, CDR2 SQIVND (reference sequence). The V gene end was trimmed by 4 bases and the J gene end by 7 bases; junction bases not matched to a gene: 13. CDR3 loop: CASSTGQGQAGRQPQHF. In DNA form, the CDR3 reads TGTGCCAGTAGTACGGGACAGGGGCAGGCTGGGAGACAGCCCCAGCATTTT.

This chain links TRBV20-1 with TRBJ2-3; TRBD2 matches at 10 bases. Per the germline V gene, CDR1 is DFQATT and CDR2 is SNEGSKA (reference sequence). The junction had 8 bases not matched to a gene; V was cut back by 6 bases and J by 2 bases. CDR3 length equals 15 residues. This CDR3 is CSARGLAELTDTQYF. The CDR3 bases are TGCAGTGCCCGTGGACTAGCGGAGCTCACAGATACGCAGTATTTT.

In its sample, this clonotype was seen many times. The chain is built from TRBV12-3 or TRBV12-4 and TRBJ1-1; tentatively, D is TRBD1 (6 bases). The CDR3 is 14 amino acids. V was shortened by 6 bases and J by 0 bases, with 11 bases between the two germline ends. CDR3 in amino acids: CASRLDSMNTEAFF. CDR3 in DNA: TGTGCCAGCAGGCTGGACAGTATGAACACTGAAGCTTTCTTT.

This sequence joins TRBV6-1 and TRBJ2-7; D uncertain. This CDR3 spans 11 amino acids. CDR1 and CDR2 from the germline V gene are MNHNS and SASEGT. V dropped 3 bases and J dropped 6 bases, with 6 bases sitting between them. The CDR3 protein is CASSDRAEQYF. CDR3 bases: TGTGCCAGCAGTGACCGCGCCGAGCAGTACTTC.

The chain employs TRBV12-3 or TRBV12-4 and TRBJ2-5; D gene uncertain. This CDR3 spans 13 amino acids. Trimming took off 10 bases at V and 5 bases at J, with 17 bases between the two ends. CDR3 amino acids: CATKSSPLETQYF. CDR3 sequence (DNA): TGTGCCACGAAGTCGAGTCCCTTGGAGACCCAGTACTTC.

The table lists this clonotype with a few counts. The rearrangement joins TRBV28 to TRBJ2-1, with 13 bases matching TRBD2. Germline V gene lookup returns CDR1 MDHEN and CDR2 SYDVKM. V lost 3 bases and J lost 8; bases outside the gene matches: 4. The CDR3 runs to 15 residues. This CDR3 is CASSLVTSGRHEQFF. Written as DNA, the CDR3 is TGTGCCAGCAGTTTGGTGACTAGCGGGAGGCATGAGCAGTTCTTC.

Regarding this clonotype: One junction end disagrees with the germline gene, perhaps due to a read error. This sequence joins TRBV12-3 or TRBV12-4 and TRBJ2-7; D gene ambiguous. The CDR3 is made up of 13 amino acids. As DNA, the CDR3 is TGTGCCAGCAGTTTGCTCAGATCCTACAAGCAGTACTTC. This codes for CASSLLRSYKQYF.

This clonotype was seen ten or more times. This rearrangement joins TRBV12-3 or TRBV12-4 to TRBJ1-2, with TRBD1 matching over 7 bases. V trimming: 5 bases; J trimming: 6 bases; junction bases outside the gene matches: 6. This CDR3 is built from 13 residues. The CDR3, as DNA: TGTGCCAGCAGTCCTACAGGGGTCGATGGCTACACCTTC. Translating it yields CASSPTGVDGYTF.

There are many counts of this clonotype. The chain recombines TRBV20-1 with TRBJ1-1; D might be TRBD1 (6 bases). The CDR3 sequence is 15 residues long. V lost 1 base, J lost 3 bases, and 15 bases lay in between. The germline CDR1 and CDR2 sequences are DFQATT and SNEGSKA (reference sequence). The CDR3 DNA is TGCAGTGCTAGAGTGGGGGCAGGTGGGGACACTGAAGCTTTCTTT. Translated: CSARVGAGGDTEAFF.

This clonotype showed up many times. The chain employs TRBV11-2 and TRBJ2-2, with D perhaps TRBD1 (6 bases). V lost 8 bases, J lost 4 bases, and 17 bases lay in between. From germline, CDR1 is SGHAT and CDR2 FQNNGV. CDR3 length: 15 residues. CDR3 region: CASQRTGLATGELFF. The CDR3 DNA is TGTGCCAGCCAACGAACAGGGTTGGCCACCGGGGAGCTGTTTTTT.

This clonotype was seen repeatedly, ten times or more. J is TRBJ2-7 and V is TRBV28, with unresolved D. Looked up from germline, CDR1 is MDHEN and CDR2 is SYDVKM. Between the trimmed V and J ends, which lost 2 bases and 0 bases, there was a span of 8 bases. The CDR3 consists of 14 residues. The CDR3 here is CASSLRQVSYEQYF. CDR3 in DNA: TGTGCCAGCAGTTTAAGGCAGGTCTCCTACGAGCAGTACTTC. Combining the CDR3 with reference TRBV28 and TRBJ2-7 gives the whole variable domain DVKVTQSSRYLVKRTGEKVFLECVQDMDHENMFWYRQDPGLGLRLIYFSYDVKMKEKGDIPEGYSVSREKKERFSLILESASTNQTSMYLCASSLRQVSYEQYFGPGTRLTVT.

This chain connects TRBV7-2 to TRBJ2-3, with 8 bases identical to TRBD2. This CDR3 has 15 residues. Germline V gene data show CDR1 as SGHTA and CDR2 as FQGNSA. V shed 5 bases, J shed 5 bases, and the junction held 9 bases outside the gene matches. In DNA form, the CDR3 reads TGTGCCAGCAGCCAAAGCGGGGGAGCGGGAGATACGCAGTATTTT. This gives the protein CASSQSGGAGDTQYF.

This clonotype has at least ten counts. J is TRBJ1-5 and V is TRBV20-1, with no clear D. CDR1 and CDR2 from the germline V gene are DFQATT and SNEGSKA (reference sequence). This CDR3 region has 13 residues. The V end was cut by 7 bases, the J end by 6 bases, with 16 bases between. The DNA of the CDR3 is TGCAGTGTTAACAGTATAAGGAGTCAGCCCCAGCATTTT. This encodes CSVNSIRSQPQHF.

This clonotype was picked up one time. The conserved phenylalanine or tryptophan normally closing the CDR3 is absent here, so this likely arose from a read error. The V and J genes are TRBV10-1 and TRBJ2-2; 11 bases line up with TRBD1. Germline V gene data show CDR1 as WNHNN and CDR2 as SYGVQD (reference sequence). Trimming at V came to 6 bases and at J to 6 bases, leaving 9 bases not matched to a gene. The CDR3 sequence is 16 residues long. CDR3 protein: CASREEGQGGPGELFS. CDR3 nucleotides: TGCGCCAGCAGGGAAGAGGGACAGGGGGGTCCCGGGGAGCTGTTTTCT.

This chain connects TRBV6-1 to TRBJ2-2; 8 positions match TRBD2. Germline CDR1 MNHNS, CDR2 SASEGT. V lost 5 bases, J lost 5 bases, and 10 bases stayed unmatched. CDR3 length equals 16 residues. The DNA for the CDR3 is TGTGCCAGCAGTTCTTTGACGGGAGGGCGAACCGGGGAGCTGTTTTTT. Its protein is CASSSLTGGRTGELFF.

This clonotype was found a few times. The rearrangement joins TRBV6-1 to TRBJ2-2; D is unclear. Trimming pared 7 bases from V and 0 bases from J, leaving 12 bases between. This CDR3 region has 15 residues. Per germline, CDR1 MNHNS and CDR2 SASEGT. The CDR3 DNA follows: TGTGCCAGCAACCTAGGACGTACGAACACCGGGGAGCTGTTTTTT. Its protein product is CASNLGRTNTGELFF.

The chain recombines TRBV12-5 with TRBJ1-4; 7 bases agree with TRBD1. J was trimmed by 8 bases and V by 6 bases; bases with no gene match: 12. Germline V CDR1 and CDR2: LGHNT, FRNRAP. This CDR3 is 15 amino acids long. Here the CDR3 DNA reads TGTGCTAGTGGCCAGATCGACAGGGTAGTCGAAAAACTGTTTTTT. Protein: CASGQIDRVVEKLFF.

DNA for the CDR3: TGTGCCAGCAGCACCGGCTTATCCTACGAGCAGTACTTC. It is translated as CASSTGLSYEQYF. The J gene is TRBJ2-7, the V gene TRBV5-5; D remains unclear. Trimming removed 4 bases from V and 1 base from J, with 9 bases in between. The CDR3 extends over 13 amino acids. Germline values: CDR1 SGHKS, CDR2 YYEKEE (reference sequence). Together with reference TRBV5-5 and TRBJ2-7, the CDR3 gives the full variable domain: DAGVTQSPTHLIKTRGQQVTLRCSPISGHKSVSWYQQVLGQGPQFIFQYYEKEERGRGNFPDRFSARQFPNYSSELNVNALLLGDSALYLCASSTGLSYEQYFGPGTRLTVT.

The V and J genes are TRBV12-3 or TRBV12-4 and TRBJ2-4; D may correspond to TRBD1 or TRBD2 (5 bases each). V lost 5 bases and J lost 7, with 18 bases in between. This CDR3 has 15 amino acids. The CDR3 bases are TGTGCCAGCAGTCACCCAAAGGGACGACGGAACATTCAGTACTTC. It codes for CASSHPKGRRNIQYF.